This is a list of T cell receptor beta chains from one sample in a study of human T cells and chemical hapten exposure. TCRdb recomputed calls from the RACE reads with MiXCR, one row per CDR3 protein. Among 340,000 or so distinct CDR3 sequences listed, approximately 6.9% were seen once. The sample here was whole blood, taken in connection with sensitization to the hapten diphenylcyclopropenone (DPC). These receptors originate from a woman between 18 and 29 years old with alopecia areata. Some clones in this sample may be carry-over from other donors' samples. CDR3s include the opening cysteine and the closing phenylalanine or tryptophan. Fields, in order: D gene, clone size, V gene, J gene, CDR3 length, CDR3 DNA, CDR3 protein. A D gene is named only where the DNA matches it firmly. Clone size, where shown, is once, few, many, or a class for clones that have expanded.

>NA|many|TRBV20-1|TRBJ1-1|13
TGCAGTGCGCACAACAGGGTGAACACTGAAGCTTTCTTT
CSAHNRVNTEAFF
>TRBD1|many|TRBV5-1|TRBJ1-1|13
TGCGCCAGTAAACAGGGGCAAAACACTGAAGCTTTCTTT
CASKQGQNTEAFF
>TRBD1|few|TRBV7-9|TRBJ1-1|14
TGTGCCAGCAGCCGATCGGGACAGGGGGCGGCAGCTTTCTTT
CASSRSGQGAAAFF
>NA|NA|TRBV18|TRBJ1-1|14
TGTGCCAGCTCACCACTCCGGGGCAGCACTGAAGCTTTCTTT
CASSPLRGSTEAFF
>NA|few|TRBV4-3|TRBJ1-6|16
TGCGCCAGCAGCCAAGAGCGCCCAGGAGGGGGGGGCCCCCTCCACTTT
CASSQERPGGGGPLHF
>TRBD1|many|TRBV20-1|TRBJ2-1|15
TGCAGTGCTCCGACGGACAGGGGCGCCTACAATGAGCAGTTCTTC
CSAPTDRGAYNEQFF
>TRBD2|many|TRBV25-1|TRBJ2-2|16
TGTGCCAGCAGTGCACACCGGGACTATGACACCGGGGAGCTGTTTTTT
CASSAHRDYDTGELFF
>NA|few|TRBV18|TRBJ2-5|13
TGTGCCAGCTCACCACCTGCGGGAGAGACCCAGTACTTC
CASSPPAGETQYF
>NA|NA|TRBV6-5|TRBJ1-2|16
TGTGCCAGCAGTTACTCGAGTTCCGGGGACGACTATGGCTACACCTTC
CASSYSSSGDDYGYTF
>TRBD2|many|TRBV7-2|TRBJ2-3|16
TGTGCCAGCAGAGCGGTGCTAGCGGGGAGGGTCGATACGCAGTATTTT
CASRAVLAGRVDTQYF
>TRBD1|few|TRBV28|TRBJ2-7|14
TGTGCCAGCAGTTCCGGTGGGACAGGGTACGAGCAGTACTTC
CASSSGGTGYEQYF
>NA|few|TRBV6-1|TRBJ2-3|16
TGTGCCAGCAGCCGGAGAAGCGGATCTAGCACAGATACGCAGTATTTT
CASSRRSGSSTDTQYF
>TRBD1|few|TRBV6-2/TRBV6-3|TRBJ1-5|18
TGTGCCAGCGGCCGGGACAGCTCCTTACTTTATAGCAATCAGCCCCAGCATTTT
CASGRDSSLLYSNQPQHF
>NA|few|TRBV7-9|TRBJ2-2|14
TGTGCCAGCAGCGACACAAGGAACACCGGGGAGCTGTTTTTT
CASSDTRNTGELFF
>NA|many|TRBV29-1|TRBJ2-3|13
TGCAGCGTTGATGCAGGGAGCACAGATACGCAGTATTTT
CSVDAGSTDTQYF
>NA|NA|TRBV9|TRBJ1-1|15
TGTGCCAGCAGCGTAGTCCGTCAGCCGAACACTGAAGCTTTCTTT
CASSVVRQPNTEAFF
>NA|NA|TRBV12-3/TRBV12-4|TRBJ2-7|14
TGTGCCAGCAGTTTAATGAGGCCCATCTACGAGCAGTACTTC
CASSLMRPIYEQYF
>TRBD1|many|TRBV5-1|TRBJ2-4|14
TGCGCCAGCAGCTGGGCGGACAGGGAGGACATTCAGTACTTC
CASSWADREDIQYF
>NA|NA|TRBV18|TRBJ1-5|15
TGTGCCAGCTCACCGGGGGCGGGTAGCAATCAGCCCCAGCATTTT
CASSPGAGSNQPQHF
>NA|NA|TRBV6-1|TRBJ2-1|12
TGTGCCAGCAGTGAGCTATACAATGAGCAGTTCTTC
CASSELYNEQFF
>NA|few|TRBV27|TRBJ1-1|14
TGTGCCAGCAGTTTTTCCCGAGACCGCGCTGAAGCTTTCTTT
CASSFSRDRAEAFF
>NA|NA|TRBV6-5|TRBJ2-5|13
TGTGCCAGCAGTTACACGCAAATGGAGACCCAGTACTTC
CASSYTQMETQYF
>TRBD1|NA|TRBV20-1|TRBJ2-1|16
TGCAGTGCTAGACCTAGGACAGGGAGCTCCTACAATGAGCAGTTCTTC
CSARPRTGSSYNEQFF
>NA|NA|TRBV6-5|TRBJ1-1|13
TGTGCCAGCTGGACCCAGGAGACCACTGAAGCTTTCTTT
CASWTQETTEAFF
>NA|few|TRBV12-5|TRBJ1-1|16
TGTGCTAGTGGTTTGGCCGGGCTCGGGCGTAACACTGAAGCTTTCTTT
CASGLAGLGRNTEAFF
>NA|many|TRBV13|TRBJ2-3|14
TGTGCCAGCAGCCTACAGGGAGACACAGATACGCAGTATTTT
CASSLQGDTDTQYF
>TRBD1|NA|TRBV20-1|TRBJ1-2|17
TGCAGTGCTAGAGACCTGAACCGGGACAGGGGATGGTATGGCTACACCTTC
CSARDLNRDRGWYGYTF
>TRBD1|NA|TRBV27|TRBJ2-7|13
TGTGCCAGCAGTTCCCTGGACAGGCCCTGGCAGTACTTC
CASSSLDRPWQYF
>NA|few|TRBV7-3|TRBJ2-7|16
TGTGCCAGCAGCTTAAAAACGGGGGACGCTAGCTACGAGCAGTACTTC
CASSLKTGDASYEQYF
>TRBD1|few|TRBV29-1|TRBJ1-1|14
TGCAGCGTGGCACAGGGGGTAATGAACACTGAAGCTTTCTTT
CSVAQGVMNTEAFF
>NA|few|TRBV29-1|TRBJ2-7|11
TGCAGCGTTGAAGGAACCCACGAGCAGTACTTC
CSVEGTHEQYF
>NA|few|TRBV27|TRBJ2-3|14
TGTGCCAGTGGACTCTTCGAGGGGGCAGATACGCAGTATTTT
CASGLFEGADTQYF
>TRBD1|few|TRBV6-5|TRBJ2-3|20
TGTGCCAGCAGTTACTCGTTCGGGTTAGACAGGGGAAGTAGCACAGATACGCAGTATTTT
CASSYSFGLDRGSSTDTQYF
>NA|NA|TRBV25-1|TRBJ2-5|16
TGTGCCAGCAGACAAGGACAATCCTCGTACCAAGAGACCCAGTACTTC
CASRQGQSSYQETQYF
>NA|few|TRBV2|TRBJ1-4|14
TGTGCCAGCGGGACTTACGTTACTAATGAAAAACTGTTTTTT
CASGTYVTNEKLFF
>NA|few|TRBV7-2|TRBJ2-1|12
TGTGCCAGCAGCGGGTCCGGGCCAAGGAAGTTCTTC
CASSGSGPRKFF
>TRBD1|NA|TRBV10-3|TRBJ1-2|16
TGTGCCATCAACCCCGGGACAGGGGACCTCTTTACTGGCTACACCTTC
CAINPGTGDLFTGYTF